In its sample, the clone carrying this T cell receptor beta chain was seen a few times. Its cognate antigen is unknown. This specimen comes from a study of early T cells in non-severe SARS-CoV-2 infection. At the level of the study: Sequencing used unsorted whole-blood bulk RNA, so chains lack pairing. General observations from the study: Anti-spike CD8 responses were favored by VDJdb matching, which missed private and CD4 specificities.

Individual cDNA molecules each received unique molecular identifiers attached to them. TCRdb re-derived calls from the 5' RACE reads in MiXCR, one entry per CDR3 protein. The table has about 94,000 distinct CDR3 sequences, 13% seen once; the top ten hold around 2.4%. The CDR3 has 14 residues. Germline values: CDR1 MNHNY, CDR2 SVGAGI (reference sequence). V gave up 7 bases and J gave up 3 bases; unmatched junction bases: 6. The chain carries TRBV6-6 and TRBJ1-2; 9 nucleotides match TRBD1. Input material: whole blood. This TCR derives from an adult who was a healthcare worker with PCR-confirmed SARS-CoV-2 infection or an uninfected control (not recorded which). CDR3: CASKPGQGDYGYTF. DNA of the CDR3: TGTGCCAGCAAACCGGGACAGGGAGACTATGGCTACACCTTC.